Sequencing of this T cell receptor beta chain was carried out in a study of blood T cell repertoires in COVID-19. Germline V gene lookup returns CDR1 SGHRS and CDR2 YFSETQ. The CDR3 sequence is 14 residues long. Trimming removed 4 bases at V and 7 bases at J, with 15 bases between. How the authors handled the data: For nucleated cells, counts were estimated from reference gene primer amplification. Sequencing was performed with immunoSEQ multiplex PCR; in TCRdb, only in-frame clones are kept and a portion is missing. V and J calls plus clone size are reproduced from that table; the DNA served to infer D and trimming. Of approximately 300,000 clones in the sample, around 86% were seen once. Individuals aged 18 to 89 years were recruited from approximately 24 US areas. Two negative PCRs, clearance, or symptom resolution were required of recovered Cohort 3 donors.

The sequence was obtained from a man under 40 who had recovered from COVID-19. This chain uses TRBV5-1 with TRBJ1-5; D gene unclear. The material sequenced was PBMCs or T cells enriched from blood (not recorded which). The CDR3 region is CASSQAGVGQPQHF. The CDR3 DNA reads as TGCGCCAGCAGCCAGGCTGGTGTGGGCCAGCCCCAGCATTTT. Variable domain in full (rest from reference TRBV5-1 and TRBJ1-5): KAGVTQTPRYLIKTRGQQVTLSCSPISGHRSVSWYQQTPGQGLQFLFEYFSETQRNKGNFPGRFSGRQFSNSRSEMNVSTLELGDSALYLCASSQAGVGQPQHFGDGTRLSIL.